The entry that follows covers one TCR beta chain sequence. Produced via immunoSEQ multiplex PCR; TCRdb's table is partial and in-frame only. The sample records approximately 140,000 clones, just under 85% being singletons. These data are taken from a study of blood T cell repertoires in COVID-19. Across the whole study: Sources were T cells, B-cell-depleted T cells, or PBMCs; the material itself was cDNA or gDNA.

The CDR3 consists of 18 residues. Germline V gene lookup returns CDR1 LNHDA and CDR2 SQIVND (reference sequence). Trimming at V came to 6 bases and at J to 1 base, leaving 13 bases not matched to a gene. Specimen: PBMCs or T cells enriched from blood (not recorded which). The chain links TRBV19 to TRBJ2-2, with 8 bases lining up with TRBD1. This TCR was recovered from a woman aged 45-59 years with acute COVID-19. This chain's CDR3 is CASSNRGSRRMNTGELFF. The CDR3 nucleotides read TGTGCCAGTAGCAACAGGGGGTCCCGACGCATGAACACCGGGGAGCTGTTTTTT.